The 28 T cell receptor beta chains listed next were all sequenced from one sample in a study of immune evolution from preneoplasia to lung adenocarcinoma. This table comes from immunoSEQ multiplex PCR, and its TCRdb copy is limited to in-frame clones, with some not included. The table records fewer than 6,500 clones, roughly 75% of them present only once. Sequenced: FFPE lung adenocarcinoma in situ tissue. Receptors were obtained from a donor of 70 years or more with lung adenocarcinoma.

This CDR3 reads CASSYDGAYGYTF. DNA of the CDR3: TGTGCCAGCAGTTACGACGGAGCCTATGGCTACACCTTC. The chain carries TRBV6-6 and TRBJ1-2; no reliable D call. The V and J ends lost 2 bases and 4 bases respectively, with 8 bases between them. Germline-derived CDR1 and CDR2 are MNHNY and SVGAGI (reference sequence). CDR3 length: 13 residues.

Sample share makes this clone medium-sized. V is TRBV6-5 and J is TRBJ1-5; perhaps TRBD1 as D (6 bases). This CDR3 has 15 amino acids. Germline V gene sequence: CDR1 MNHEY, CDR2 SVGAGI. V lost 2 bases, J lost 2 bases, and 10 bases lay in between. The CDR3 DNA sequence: TGTGCCAGCAGTTACGCTGGGGGCGGCAATCAGCCCCAGCATTTT. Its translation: CASSYAGGGNQPQHF.

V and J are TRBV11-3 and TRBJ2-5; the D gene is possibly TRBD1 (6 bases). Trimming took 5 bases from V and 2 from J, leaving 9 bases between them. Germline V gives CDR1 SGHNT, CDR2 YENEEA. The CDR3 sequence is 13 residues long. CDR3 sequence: CASSVGQQETQYF. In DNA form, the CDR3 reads TGTGCCAGCAGCGTCGGACAGCAAGAGACCCAGTACTTC.

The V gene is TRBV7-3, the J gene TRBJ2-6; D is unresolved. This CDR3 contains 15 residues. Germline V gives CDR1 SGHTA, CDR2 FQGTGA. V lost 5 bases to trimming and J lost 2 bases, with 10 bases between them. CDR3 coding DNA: TGTGCCAGCAGCCTTCACACTGCTGGGGCCAACGTCCTGACTTTC. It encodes CASSLHTAGANVLTF.

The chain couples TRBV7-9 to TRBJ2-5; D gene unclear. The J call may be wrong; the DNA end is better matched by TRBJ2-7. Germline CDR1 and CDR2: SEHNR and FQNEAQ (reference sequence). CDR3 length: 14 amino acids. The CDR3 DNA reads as TGTGCCAGCAGCTTAGGACGACGCGTCCACGAGCAGTACTTC. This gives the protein CASSLGRRVHEQYF.

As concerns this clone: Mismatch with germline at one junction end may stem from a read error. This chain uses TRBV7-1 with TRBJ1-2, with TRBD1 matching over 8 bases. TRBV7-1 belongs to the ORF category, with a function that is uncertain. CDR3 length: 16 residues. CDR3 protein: CASSQVGTGELYGYTF. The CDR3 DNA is TGCGCCAGCAGCCAAGTTGGGACAGGAGAACTCTATGGCTACACCTTC.

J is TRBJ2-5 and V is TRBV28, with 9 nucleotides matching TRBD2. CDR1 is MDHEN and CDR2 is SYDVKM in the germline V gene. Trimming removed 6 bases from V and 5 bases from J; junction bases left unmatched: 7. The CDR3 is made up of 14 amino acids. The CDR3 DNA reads TGTGCCAGCAGCCCGAGGACTAGCGACGAGACCCAGTACTTC. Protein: CASSPRTSDETQYF.

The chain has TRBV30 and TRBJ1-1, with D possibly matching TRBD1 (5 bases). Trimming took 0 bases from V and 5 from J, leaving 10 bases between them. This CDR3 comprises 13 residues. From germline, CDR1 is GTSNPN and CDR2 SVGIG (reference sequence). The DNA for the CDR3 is TGTGCCTGGAGTGTAGGTGGGGGGACTGAAGCTTTCTTT. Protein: CAWSVGGGTEAFF.

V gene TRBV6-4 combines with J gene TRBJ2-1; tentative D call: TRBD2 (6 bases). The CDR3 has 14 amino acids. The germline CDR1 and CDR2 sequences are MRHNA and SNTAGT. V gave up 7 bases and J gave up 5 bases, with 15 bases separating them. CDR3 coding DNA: TGTGCCAGCAAGGTGGTAGCGGCTAACAATGAGCAGTTCTTC. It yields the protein CASKVVAANNEQFF.

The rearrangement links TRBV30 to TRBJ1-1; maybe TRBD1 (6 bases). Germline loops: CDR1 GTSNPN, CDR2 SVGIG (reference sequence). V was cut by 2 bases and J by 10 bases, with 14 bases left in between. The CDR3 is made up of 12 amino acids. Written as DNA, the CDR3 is TGTGCCTGGAGTTCCCCGGGACAACGAGCTTTCTTT. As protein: CAWSSPGQRAFF. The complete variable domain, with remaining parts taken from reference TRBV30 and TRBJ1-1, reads SQTIHQWPATLVQPVGSPLSLECTVEGTSNPNLYWYRQAAGRGLQLLFYSVGIGQISSEVPQNLSASRPQDRQFILSSKKLLLSDSGFYLCAWSSPGQRAFFGQGTRLTVV.

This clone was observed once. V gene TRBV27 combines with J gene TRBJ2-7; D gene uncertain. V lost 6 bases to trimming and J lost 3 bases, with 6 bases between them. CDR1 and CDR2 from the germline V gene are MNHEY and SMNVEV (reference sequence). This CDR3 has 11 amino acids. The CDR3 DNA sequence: TGTGCCAGCAGCGACAACTACGAGCAGTACTTC. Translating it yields CASSDNYEQYF.

For the CDR3, the DNA is TGCGCCAGCAGCTTGTACCCCACAGATACGCAGTATTTT. Protein product: CASSLYPTDTQYF. This sequence joins TRBV5-1 and TRBJ2-3; D not certain. The V end lost 1 base, the J end lost 2 bases, and 5 bases lay between the germline ends. Per germline, CDR1 SGHRS and CDR2 YFSETQ. The CDR3 extends over 13 amino acids.

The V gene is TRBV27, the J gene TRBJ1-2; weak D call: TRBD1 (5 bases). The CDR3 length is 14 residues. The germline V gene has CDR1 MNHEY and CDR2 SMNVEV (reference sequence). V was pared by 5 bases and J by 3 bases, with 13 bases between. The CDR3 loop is CASSPRDVHYGYTF. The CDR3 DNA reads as TGTGCCAGCAGTCCCCGGGACGTACACTATGGCTACACCTTC.

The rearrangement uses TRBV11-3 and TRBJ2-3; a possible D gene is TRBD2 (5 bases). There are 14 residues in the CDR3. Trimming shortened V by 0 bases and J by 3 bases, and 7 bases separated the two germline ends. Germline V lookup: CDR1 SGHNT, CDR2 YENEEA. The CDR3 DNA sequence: TGTGCCAGCAGCTTAGATCGGGGTACAGATACGCAGTATTTT. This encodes CASSLDRGTDTQYF.

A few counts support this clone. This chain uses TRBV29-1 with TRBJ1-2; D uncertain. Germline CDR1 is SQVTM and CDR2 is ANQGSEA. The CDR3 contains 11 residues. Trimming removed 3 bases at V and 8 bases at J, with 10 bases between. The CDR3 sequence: CSVDLGGGYTF. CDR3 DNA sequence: TGCAGCGTTGATTTAGGCGGGGGCTACACCTTC. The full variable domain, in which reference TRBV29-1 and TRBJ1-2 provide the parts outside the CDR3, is SAVISQKPSRDICQRGTSLTIQCQVDSQVTMMFWYRQQPGQSLTLIATANQGSEATYESGFVIDKFPISRPNLTFSTLTVSNMSPEDSSIYLCSVDLGGGYTFGSGTRLTVV.

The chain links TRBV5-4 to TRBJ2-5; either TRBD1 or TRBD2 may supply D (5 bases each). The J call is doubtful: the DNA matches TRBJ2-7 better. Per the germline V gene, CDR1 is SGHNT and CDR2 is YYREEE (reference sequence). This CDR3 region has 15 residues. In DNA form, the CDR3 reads TGTGCCAGCAGCTTTTCGGGACGGGTTCGGTACGAGCAGTACTTC. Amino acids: CASSFSGRVRYEQYF.

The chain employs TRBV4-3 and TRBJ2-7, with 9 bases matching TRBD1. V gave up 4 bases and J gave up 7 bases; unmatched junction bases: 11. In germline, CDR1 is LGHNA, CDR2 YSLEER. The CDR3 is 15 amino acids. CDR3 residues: CASSRKQGAPHEQYF. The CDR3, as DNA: TGCGCCAGCAGCCGGAAACAGGGGGCCCCCCATGAGCAGTACTTC.

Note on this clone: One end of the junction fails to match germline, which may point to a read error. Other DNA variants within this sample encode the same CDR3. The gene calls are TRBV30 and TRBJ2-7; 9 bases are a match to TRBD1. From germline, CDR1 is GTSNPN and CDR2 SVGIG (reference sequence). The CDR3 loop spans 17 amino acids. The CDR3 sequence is CAWRHTPGTGISYEQYF. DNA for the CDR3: TGTGCCTGGAGACACACTCCGGGGACAGGGATCTCCTACGAGCAGTACTTT.

CDR3 sequence reads: CASSMAGTADFGYTF. The DNA of the CDR3 is TGTGCCAGCAGCATGGCCGGGACAGCGGATTTTGGCTACACCTTC. The chain combines TRBV5-6 with TRBJ1-2; TRBD1 aligns across 7 bases. CDR1 is SGHDT, CDR2 YYEEEE, per germline. The CDR3 is 15 amino acids. V was pared by 4 bases and J by 7 bases, with 13 bases of the junction left unmatched.

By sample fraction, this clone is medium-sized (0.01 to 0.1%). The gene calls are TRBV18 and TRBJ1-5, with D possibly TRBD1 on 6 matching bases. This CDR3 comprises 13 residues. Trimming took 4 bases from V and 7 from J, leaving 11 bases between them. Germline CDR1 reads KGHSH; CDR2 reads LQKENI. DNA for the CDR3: TGTGCCAGCTCACTTGATGGGGGCCAGCCCCAGCATTTT. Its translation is CASSLDGGQPQHF.

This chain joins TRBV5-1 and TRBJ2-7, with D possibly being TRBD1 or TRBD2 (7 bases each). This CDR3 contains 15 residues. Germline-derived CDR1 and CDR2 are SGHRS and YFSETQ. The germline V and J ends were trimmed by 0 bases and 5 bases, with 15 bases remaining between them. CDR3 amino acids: CASSLGQGGFDEQYF. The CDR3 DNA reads TGCGCCAGCAGCTTGGGACAGGGAGGGTTCGACGAGCAGTACTTC. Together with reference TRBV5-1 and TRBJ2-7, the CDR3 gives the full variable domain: KAGVTQTPRYLIKTRGQQVTLSCSPISGHRSVSWYQQTPGQGLQFLFEYFSETQRNKGNFPGRFSGRQFSNSRSEMNVSTLELGDSALYLCASSLGQGGFDEQYFGPGTRLTVT.

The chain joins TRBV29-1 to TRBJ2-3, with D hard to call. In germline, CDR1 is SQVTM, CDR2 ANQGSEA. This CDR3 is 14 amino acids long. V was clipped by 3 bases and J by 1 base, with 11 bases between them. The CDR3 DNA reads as TGCAGCGTTGACCGCCCCCAGGGCACAGATACGCAGTATTTT. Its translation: CSVDRPQGTDTQYF.

The CDR3, as DNA: TGTGCCAGCAGCCAAAGGGTTCAGAACACCGGGGAGCTGTTTTTT. This encodes CASSQRVQNTGELFF. This chain connects TRBV7-6 to TRBJ2-2; D ambiguous. CDR1 is SGHVS, CDR2 FNYEAQ, per germline. V dropped 5 bases and J dropped 1 base, with 11 bases sitting between them. This CDR3 is 15 amino acids long. The full variable domain, rest sourced from reference TRBV7-6 and TRBJ2-2, is GAGVSQSPRYKVTKRGQDVALRCDPISGHVSLYWYRQALGQGPEFLTYFNYEAQQDKSGLPNDRFSAERPEGSISTLTIQRTEQRDSAMYRCASSQRVQNTGELFFGEGSRLTVL.

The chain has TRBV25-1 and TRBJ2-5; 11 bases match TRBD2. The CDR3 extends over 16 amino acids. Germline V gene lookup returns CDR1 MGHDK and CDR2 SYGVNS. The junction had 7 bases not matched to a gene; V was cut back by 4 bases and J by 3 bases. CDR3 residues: CASSVLETSGEETQYF. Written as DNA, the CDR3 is TGTGCCAGCAGTGTATTAGAGACTAGCGGGGAAGAGACCCAGTACTTC.

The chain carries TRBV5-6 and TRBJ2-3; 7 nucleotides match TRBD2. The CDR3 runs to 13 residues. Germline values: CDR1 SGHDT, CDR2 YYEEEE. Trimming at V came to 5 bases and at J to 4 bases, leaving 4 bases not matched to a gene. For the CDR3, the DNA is TGTGCCAGCAGTTCGGGGGGAGCAGATACGCAGTATTTT. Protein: CASSSGGADTQYF.

In nucleotides, the CDR3 is TGTGCCAGCAGCTCCAACAGGGATCGTCAGCCCCAGCATTTT. This sequence encodes CASSSNRDRQPQHF. The V and J genes are TRBV5-8 and TRBJ1-5, with a tentative D call TRBD1 (6 bases). Trimming stripped 3 bases from V and 6 bases from J, with 13 bases between. Germline values: CDR1 SGHTS, CDR2 YDEGEE. The CDR3 has 14 residues. Based on the CDR3 plus reference TRBV5-8 and TRBJ1-5, the full variable domain is EAGVTQSPTHLIKTRGQQATLRCSPISGHTSVYWYQQALGLGLQFLLWYDEGEERNRGNFPPRFSGRQFPNYSSELNVNALELEDSALYLCASSSNRDRQPQHFGDGTRLSIL.

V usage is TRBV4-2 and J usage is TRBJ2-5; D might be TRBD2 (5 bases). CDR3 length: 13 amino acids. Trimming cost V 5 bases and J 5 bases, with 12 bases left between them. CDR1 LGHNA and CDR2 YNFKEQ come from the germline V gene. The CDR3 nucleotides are TGTGCCAGCAGCTTGAGTGAGGGCGAGACCCAGTACTTC. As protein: CASSLSEGETQYF.

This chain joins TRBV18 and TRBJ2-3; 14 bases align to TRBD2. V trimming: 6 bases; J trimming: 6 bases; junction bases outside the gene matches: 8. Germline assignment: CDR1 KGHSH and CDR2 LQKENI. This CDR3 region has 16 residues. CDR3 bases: TGTGCCAGCTCGCCGGGACTAGCGGGAGTAGGGGATACGCAGTATTTT. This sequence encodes CASSPGLAGVGDTQYF. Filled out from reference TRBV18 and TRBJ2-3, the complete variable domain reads NAGVMQNPRHLVRRRGQEARLRCSPMKGHSHVYWYRQLPEEGLKFMVYLQKENIIDESGMPKERFSAEFPKEGPSILRIQQVVRGDSAAYFCASSPGLAGVGDTQYFGPGTRLTVL.